A selection of T cell receptor beta chains follows, all from one sample in a study of control samples from healthy donors and cancer patients. The table came from immunoSEQ multiplex PCR; TCRdb's copy has only in-frame clones and leaves some out. Found here are approximately 130,000 clones, around 90% of them singletons; the top ten hold 7% to 10%. The sample consisted of blood. The receptors stem from a man aged 35-49 years in good health. The CDR3 runs from the conserved cysteine through the conserved F or W. A D gene is named only where the DNA matches it firmly. A clone size is listed for some rows: how often the clone was seen (once, few, many), or a class if it is expanded.

abundance: once
d_gene: .
j_gene: TRBJ1-4
v_gene: TRBV11-3
len: 15
CDR3nt: TGTGCCAGCAGCTTTTCCAGGGTAGATGGCGAAAAACTGTTTTTT
CDR3aa: CASSFSRVDGEKLFF

abundance: .
d_gene: .
j_gene: TRBJ1-2
v_gene: TRBV19
len: 14
CDR3nt: TGTGCCAGTAGTATAGGTCCGGGGAACTATGGCTACACCTTC
CDR3aa: CASSIGPGNYGYTF

abundance: .
d_gene: .
j_gene: TRBJ2-7
v_gene: TRBV5-1
len: 9
CDR3nt: TGCGCCAGCTCAGCTGAGCAGTACTTC
CDR3aa: CASSAEQYF

abundance: .
d_gene: .
j_gene: TRBJ1-2
v_gene: TRBV11-3
len: 15
CDR3nt: TGTGCCAGCAGCTTAGACCCTAATAAGGGTCTTGGCTACACCTTC
CDR3aa: CASSLDPNKGLGYTF

abundance: .
d_gene: .
j_gene: TRBJ2-7
v_gene: TRBV5-6
len: 15
CDR3nt: TGTGCCAGCAGCTTATTAGGGGATTCGGGCTACGAGCAGTACTTC
CDR3aa: CASSLLGDSGYEQYF

abundance: many
d_gene: .
j_gene: TRBJ1-6
v_gene: TRBV4-3
len: 16
CDR3nt: TGCGCCAGCAGCCAAGATCCCCGGCAGGAAAATTCACCCCTCCACTTT
CDR3aa: CASSQDPRQENSPLHF

abundance: .
d_gene: .
j_gene: TRBJ1-1
v_gene: TRBV21-1
len: 17
CDR3nt: TGTGCCAGCAGCAACCACCCTGGGAGGGACCAGGTGACTGAAGCTTTCTTT
CDR3aa: CASSNHPGRDQVTEAFF

abundance: .
d_gene: .
j_gene: TRBJ1-4
v_gene: TRBV7-9
len: 14
CDR3nt: TGTGCCAGCAGCTTAAGGACAGCGAATGAAAAACTGTTTTTT
CDR3aa: CASSLRTANEKLFF

abundance: .
d_gene: .
j_gene: TRBJ1-1
v_gene: TRBV15
len: 14
CDR3nt: TGTGCCACCAGCAGAGGGGGCGGTGACACTGAAGCTTTCTTT
CDR3aa: CATSRGGGDTEAFF

abundance: .
d_gene: .
j_gene: TRBJ1-6
v_gene: TRBV6-2/TRBV6-3
len: 15
CDR3nt: TGTGCCAGCAGCCCAGCCGGGACAAGTAGTTCACCCCTCCACTTT
CDR3aa: CASSPAGTSSSPLHF

abundance: .
d_gene: .
j_gene: TRBJ1-2
v_gene: TRBV24-1
len: 15
CDR3nt: TGTGCCACCAGTGACTCCAGGACAGCCAACTATGGCTACACCTTC
CDR3aa: CATSDSRTANYGYTF

abundance: .
d_gene: .
j_gene: TRBJ2-3
v_gene: TRBV6-4
len: 13
CDR3nt: TGTGCCAGCAGTGAACAGGAGACAGATACGCAGTATTTT
CDR3aa: CASSEQETDTQYF

abundance: once
d_gene: .
j_gene: TRBJ1-3
v_gene: TRBV9
len: 16
CDR3nt: TGTGCCAGCAGCGTAGACCTCGGGACCTCCGGAAACACCATATATTTT
CDR3aa: CASSVDLGTSGNTIYF

abundance: .
d_gene: .
j_gene: TRBJ2-1
v_gene: TRBV2
len: 16
CDR3nt: TGTGCCAGTAACTCCCGACAGCGTCTAGGCTACAATGAGCAGTTCTTC
CDR3aa: CASNSRQRLGYNEQFF

abundance: .
d_gene: .
j_gene: TRBJ2-5
v_gene: TRBV7-9
len: 14
CDR3nt: TGTGCCAGCAGCTTTGCGCCCACTCGAGAGACCCAGTACTTC
CDR3aa: CASSFAPTRETQYF